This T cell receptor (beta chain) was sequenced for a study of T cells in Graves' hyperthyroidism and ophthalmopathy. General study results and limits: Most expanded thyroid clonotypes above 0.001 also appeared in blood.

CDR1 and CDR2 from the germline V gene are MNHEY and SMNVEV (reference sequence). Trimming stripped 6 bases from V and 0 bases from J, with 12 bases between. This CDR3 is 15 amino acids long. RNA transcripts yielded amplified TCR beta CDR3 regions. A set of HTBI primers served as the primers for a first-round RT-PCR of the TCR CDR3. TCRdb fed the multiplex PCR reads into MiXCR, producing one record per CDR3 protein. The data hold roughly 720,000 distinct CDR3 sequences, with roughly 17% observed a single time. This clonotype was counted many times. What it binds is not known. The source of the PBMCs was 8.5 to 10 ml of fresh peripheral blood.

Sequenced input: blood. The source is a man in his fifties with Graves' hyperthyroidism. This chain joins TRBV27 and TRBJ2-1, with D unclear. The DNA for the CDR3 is TGTGCCAGCAGCGGTCCAGAAAGCTCCTACAATGAGCAGTTCTTC. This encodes CASSGPESSYNEQFF.